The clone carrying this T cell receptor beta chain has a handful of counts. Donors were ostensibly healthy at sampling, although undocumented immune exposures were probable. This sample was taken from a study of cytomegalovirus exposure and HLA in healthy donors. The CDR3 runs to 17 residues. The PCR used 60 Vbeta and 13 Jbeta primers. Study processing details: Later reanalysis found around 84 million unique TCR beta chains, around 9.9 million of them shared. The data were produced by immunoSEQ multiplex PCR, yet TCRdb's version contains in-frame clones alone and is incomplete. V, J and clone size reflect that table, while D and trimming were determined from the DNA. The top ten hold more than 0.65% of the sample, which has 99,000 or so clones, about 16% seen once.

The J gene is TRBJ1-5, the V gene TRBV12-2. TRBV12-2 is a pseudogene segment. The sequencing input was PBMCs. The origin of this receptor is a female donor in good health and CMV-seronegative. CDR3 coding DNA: TGTGCAAGTCGCTTAGGATATAAGGGGGGGGGCAATCAGCCCCAGCATTTT. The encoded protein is CASRLGYKGGGNQPQHF.